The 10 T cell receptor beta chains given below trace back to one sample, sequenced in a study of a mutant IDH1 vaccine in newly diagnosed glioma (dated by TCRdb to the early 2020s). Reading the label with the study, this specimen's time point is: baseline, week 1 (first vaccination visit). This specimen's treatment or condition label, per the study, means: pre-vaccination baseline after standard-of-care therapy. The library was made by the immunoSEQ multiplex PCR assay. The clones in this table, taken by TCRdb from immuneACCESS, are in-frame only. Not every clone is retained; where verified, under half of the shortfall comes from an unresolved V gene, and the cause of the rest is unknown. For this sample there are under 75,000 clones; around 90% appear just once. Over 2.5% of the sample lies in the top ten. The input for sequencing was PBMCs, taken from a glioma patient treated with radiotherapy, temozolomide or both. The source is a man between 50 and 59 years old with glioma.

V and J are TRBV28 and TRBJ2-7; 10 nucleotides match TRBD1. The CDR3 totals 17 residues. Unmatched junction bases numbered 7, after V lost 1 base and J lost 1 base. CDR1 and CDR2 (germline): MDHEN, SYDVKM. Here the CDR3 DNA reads TGTGCCAGCAGTTTATACGGGTCGGGACAGGGGTCCTACGAGCAGTACTTC. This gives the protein CASSLYGSGQGSYEQYF.

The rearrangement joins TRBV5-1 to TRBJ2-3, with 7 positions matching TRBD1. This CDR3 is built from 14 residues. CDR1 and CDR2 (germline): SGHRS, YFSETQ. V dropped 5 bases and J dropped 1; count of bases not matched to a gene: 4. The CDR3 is CASRTDRGTDTQYF. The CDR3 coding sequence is TGCGCCAGCAGAACCGACAGGGGCACAGATACGCAGTATTTT.

The CDR3 reads CASSPGTGGANVLTF. CDR3 DNA: TGTGCCAGCTCACCTGGGACGGGGGGGGCCAACGTCCTGACTTTC. The chain carries TRBV18 and TRBJ2-6; the D call may be TRBD1 or TRBD2 (5 bases each). The V gene lost 3 bases and the J gene lost 4 bases, with 10 bases spanning the gap. The CDR3 length is 15 residues. Germline CDR1 and CDR2: KGHSH and LQKENI. The full variable domain, completed using reference TRBV18 and TRBJ2-6, is NAGVMQNPRHLVRRRGQEARLRCSPMKGHSHVYWYRQLPEEGLKFMVYLQKENIIDESGMPKERFSAEFPKEGPSILRIQQVVRGDSAAYFCASSPGTGGANVLTFGAGSRLTVL.

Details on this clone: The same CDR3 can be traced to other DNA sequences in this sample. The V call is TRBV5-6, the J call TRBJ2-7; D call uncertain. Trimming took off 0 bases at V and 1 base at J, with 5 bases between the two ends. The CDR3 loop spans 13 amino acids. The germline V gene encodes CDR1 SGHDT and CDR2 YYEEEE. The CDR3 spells CASSLGQSYEQYF. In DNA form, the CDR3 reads TGTGCCAGCAGCTTGGGACAATCCTACGAGCAGTACTTC.

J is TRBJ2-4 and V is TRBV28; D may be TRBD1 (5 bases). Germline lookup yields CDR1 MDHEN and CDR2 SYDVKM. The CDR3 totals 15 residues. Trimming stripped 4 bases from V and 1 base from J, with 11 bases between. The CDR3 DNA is TGTGCCAGCAGTTCCCCACAGGTGGCCAAAAACATTCAGTACTTC. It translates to CASSSPQVAKNIQYF. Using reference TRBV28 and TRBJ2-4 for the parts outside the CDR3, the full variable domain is DVKVTQSSRYLVKRTGEKVFLECVQDMDHENMFWYRQDPGLGLRLIYFSYDVKMKEKGDIPEGYSVSREKKERFSLILESASTNQTSMYLCASSSPQVAKNIQYFGAGTRLSVL.

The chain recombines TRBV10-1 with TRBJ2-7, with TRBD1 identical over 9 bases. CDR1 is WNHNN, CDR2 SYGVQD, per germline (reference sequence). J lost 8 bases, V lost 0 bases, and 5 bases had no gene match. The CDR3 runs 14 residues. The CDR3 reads CASSESRDRAQQYF. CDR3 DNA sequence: TGCGCCAGCAGTGAGTCCCGGGACAGGGCCCAGCAGTACTTC.

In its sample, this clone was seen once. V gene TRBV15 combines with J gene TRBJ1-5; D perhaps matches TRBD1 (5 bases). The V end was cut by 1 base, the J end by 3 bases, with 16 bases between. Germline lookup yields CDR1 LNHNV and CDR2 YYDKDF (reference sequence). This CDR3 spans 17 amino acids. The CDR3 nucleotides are TGTGCCACCAGCAGAGTGGGGGGGACCGCTCTCAATCAGCCCCAGCATTTT. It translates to CATSRVGGTALNQPQHF.

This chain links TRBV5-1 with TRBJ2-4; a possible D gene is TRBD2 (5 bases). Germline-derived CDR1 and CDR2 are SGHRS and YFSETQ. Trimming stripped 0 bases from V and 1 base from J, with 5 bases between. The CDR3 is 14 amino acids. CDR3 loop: CASSLGEAKNIQYF. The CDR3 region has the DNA TGCGCCAGCAGCTTGGGGGAGGCCAAAAACATTCAGTACTTC. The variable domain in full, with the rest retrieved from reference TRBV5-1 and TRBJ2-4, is KAGVTQTPRYLIKTRGQQVTLSCSPISGHRSVSWYQQTPGQGLQFLFEYFSETQRNKGNFPGRFSGRQFSNSRSEMNVSTLELGDSALYLCASSLGEAKNIQYFGAGTRLSVL.

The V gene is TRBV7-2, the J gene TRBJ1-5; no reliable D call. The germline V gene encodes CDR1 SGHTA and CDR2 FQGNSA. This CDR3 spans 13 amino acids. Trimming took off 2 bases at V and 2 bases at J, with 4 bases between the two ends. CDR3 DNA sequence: TGTGCCAGCAGCTTACAGGGCAATCAGCCCCAGCATTTT. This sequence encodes CASSLQGNQPQHF.

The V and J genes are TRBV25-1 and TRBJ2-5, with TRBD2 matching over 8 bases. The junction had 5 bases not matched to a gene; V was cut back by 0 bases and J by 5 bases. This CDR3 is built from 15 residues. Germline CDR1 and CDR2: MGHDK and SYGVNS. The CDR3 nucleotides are TGTGCCAGCAGTGAATACGGGGGGGCGCGGGAGACCCAGTACTTC. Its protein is CASSEYGGARETQYF.